Below, 21 T cell receptor beta chains from the same sample are listed, as sequenced in a study of graft-versus-host responses after intestinal transplantation. The repertoire was sequenced with immunoSEQ multiplex PCR; TCRdb's copy has only in-frame clones and lacks some. The sample lists more than 70,000 clones, under 95% occurring once. Antigens for these TCRs are unknown. The starting material was unstimulated CD8+ T cells sorted from spleen or lymph node cells, obtained before transplant. Receptors originate from a human donor who was the organ donor for an intestinal transplant.

V usage is TRBV9 and J usage is TRBJ2-3; possible D gene TRBD1, 5 bases. CDR3 length equals 13 residues. The germline V gene encodes CDR1 SGDLS and CDR2 YYNGEE. The V end lost 3 bases, the J end lost 3 bases, and 8 bases lay between the germline ends. The CDR3 nucleotides read TGTGCCAGCAGCGCCTCAGGGACAGATACGCAGTATTTT. Protein product: CASSASGTDTQYF.

The CDR3 is CASSRGGRTYNEQFF. The CDR3 DNA reads as TGTGCCAGCAGTCGGGGTGGCAGGACCTACAATGAGCAGTTCTTC. The rearrangement joins TRBV27 to TRBJ2-1; D may be TRBD2 (5 bases). Germline CDR1 and CDR2: MNHEY and SMNVEV (reference sequence). The CDR3 consists of 15 residues. V gave up 5 bases and J gave up 2 bases, with 13 bases separating them.

The V call is TRBV13, the J call TRBJ2-2, with a weak D call TRBD2 (6 bases). Trimming removed 0 bases from V and 5 bases from J, with 7 bases in between. Germline V gene lookup returns CDR1 PRHDT and CDR2 FYEKMQ (reference sequence). This CDR3 has 14 residues. The CDR3: CASSLGTRTGELFF. The CDR3 nucleotides are TGTGCCAGCAGCTTAGGGACTAGGACCGGGGAGCTGTTTTTT. Looking up the rest from reference TRBV13 and TRBJ2-2 gives the full variable domain: AAGVIQSPRHLIKEKRETATLKCYPIPRHDTVYWYQQGPGQDPQFLISFYEKMQSDKGSIPDRFSAQQFSDYHSELNMSSLELGDSALYFCASSLGTRTGELFFGEGSRLTVL.

This sequence joins TRBV4-2 and TRBJ2-3; 10 nucleotides agree with TRBD2. V lost 3 bases to trimming and J lost 2 bases; unmatched junction nucleotides: 8. CDR1 and CDR2 (germline): LGHNA, YNFKEQ. This CDR3 comprises 17 residues. The CDR3 loop is CASSHQLAGALTDTQYF. The DNA of the CDR3 is TGTGCCAGCAGCCACCAGCTAGCGGGGGCGCTCACAGATACGCAGTATTTT.

The chain carries TRBV4-1 and TRBJ2-5, with 10 bases fitting TRBD2. Judging by the DNA end, TRBJ2-7 fits better; the J call may be wrong. The germline gives CDR1 MGHRA, CDR2 YSYEKL. The CDR3 is made up of 16 amino acids. In DNA, the CDR3 is TGCGCCAGCAGCCAAGGCCCGATAGCGGGGGGCTACGAGCAGTACTTC. As protein: CASSQGPIAGGYEQYF.

The chain carries TRBV7-2 and TRBJ2-2; D perhaps matches TRBD1 (6 bases). With 7 bases removed from V and 2 bases from J, the gap between germline ends came to 20 bases. Germline CDR1 and CDR2: SGHTA and FQGNSA. CDR3 length: 17 amino acids. CDR3 loop: CASTSPWDTANTGELFF. As DNA, the CDR3 is TGTGCCAGCACCTCCCCCTGGGACACCGCCAACACCGGGGAGCTGTTTTTT.

This chain joins TRBV5-5 and TRBJ2-7, with D possibly matching TRBD2 (6 bases). Germline V gene lookup returns CDR1 SGHKS and CDR2 YYEKEE (reference sequence). V was cut by 2 bases and J by 7 bases, with 10 bases left in between. The CDR3 loop spans 12 amino acids. CDR3 nucleotides: TGTGCCAGCAGCTTCGGAGGGTGGGAGCAGTACTTC. It codes for CASSFGGWEQYF.

The rearrangement joins TRBV4-3 to TRBJ1-5; D not certain. Germline V gene sequence: CDR1 LGHNA, CDR2 YSLEER. The CDR3 is 16 residues long. Deletions cut 5 bases from V and 5 bases from J, with 19 bases between. CDR3 sequence: CASSLLWLYSYQPQHF. DNA of the CDR3: TGCGCCAGCAGCTTACTATGGCTGTACTCTTATCAGCCCCAGCATTTT.

V gene TRBV28 combines with J gene TRBJ1-2; TRBD1 agrees at 7 bases. The V and J ends lost 2 bases and 1 base, in that order; junction bases with no gene match: 7. Germline V gene data show CDR1 as MDHEN and CDR2 as SYDVKM. The CDR3 runs to 16 residues. CDR3 amino acids: CASSLGGQLINYGYTF. The CDR3 coding sequence is TGTGCCAGCAGTTTAGGGGGACAGCTTATTAACTATGGCTACACCTTC.

This chain joins TRBV5-1 and TRBJ2-7; D is undetermined. Germline values: CDR1 SGHRS, CDR2 YFSETQ. This CDR3 contains 15 residues. Trimming pared 1 base from V and 0 bases from J, leaving 11 bases between. CDR3 region: CASSLFESNSYEQYF. CDR3 DNA: TGCGCCAGCAGCTTGTTTGAGAGTAACTCCTACGAGCAGTACTTC.

The V and J genes are TRBV27 and TRBJ1-1; D is possibly TRBD1 (5 bases). Germline V gives CDR1 MNHEY, CDR2 SMNVEV (reference sequence). Trimming cost V 2 bases and J 4 bases, with 8 bases left between them. This CDR3 has 13 amino acids. CDR3 nucleotides: TGTGCCAGCAGTTTAAGTCAGGGCACTGAAGCTTTCTTT. Residues: CASSLSQGTEAFF.

The chain links TRBV5-6 to TRBJ2-5; 7 bases map to TRBD1. The assigned J gene may be wrong: the sequence end matches TRBJ2-7 better. Germline CDR1 is SGHDT and CDR2 is YYEEEE. This CDR3 has 13 amino acids. Written as DNA, the CDR3 is TGTGCCAGCAGCGGACAGGTATCCTACGAGCAGTACTTC. Translated, it gives CASSGQVSYEQYF.

The chain has TRBV19 and TRBJ2-3, with D possibly TRBD2 on 6 matching bases. V shed 3 bases and J shed 4 bases, with 8 bases lying between them. Germline values: CDR1 LNHDA, CDR2 SQIVND (reference sequence). The CDR3 totals 13 residues. The CDR3 sequence: CASSMSGADTQYF. CDR3 in DNA: TGTGCCAGTAGTATGTCGGGGGCAGATACGCAGTATTTT.

The J gene is TRBJ2-7, the V gene TRBV2; TRBD2 aligns across 8 bases. Trimming removed 10 bases from V and 5 bases from J; junction bases left unmatched: 16. This CDR3 has 15 residues. Germline CDR1 SNHLY, CDR2 FYNNEI. The CDR3 DNA reads TGTGCCAACACCCCCTTTAGCGGGGTGGGGAACGAGCAGTACTTC. It encodes CANTPFSGVGNEQYF.

This clone showed up just once. V usage is TRBV7-9 and J usage is TRBJ2-7; D gene ambiguous. Trimming removed 5 bases from V and 7 bases from J, with 21 bases in between. CDR3 length: 15 amino acids. Germline lookup yields CDR1 SEHNR and CDR2 FQNEAQ (reference sequence). Here the CDR3 reads CASSHGASLIDEQYF. The CDR3 coding sequence is TGTGCCAGCAGCCATGGTGCCTCCCTTATAGATGAGCAGTACTTC.

This clone appeared a single time. This sequence joins TRBV7-8 and TRBJ1-1; D is possibly TRBD1 (6 bases). The germline V gene has CDR1 SGHVS and CDR2 FQNEAQ. This CDR3 has 14 amino acids. Trimming removed 1 base at V and 6 bases at J, with 12 bases between. CDR3 sequence: CASSLDRERAEAFF. The CDR3 DNA follows: TGTGCCAGCAGCTTAGACAGGGAAAGGGCTGAAGCTTTCTTT.

The V gene is TRBV29-1, the J gene TRBJ2-7, with a weak D call TRBD2 (6 bases). V was pared by 3 bases and J by 2 bases, with 14 bases between. Germline V lookup: CDR1 SQVTM, CDR2 ANQGSEA. There are 14 residues in the CDR3. The CDR3, as DNA: TGCAGCGTTGAGGGGGGAGGTTTTCCCTACGAGCAGTACTTC. Amino acid sequence: CSVEGGGFPYEQYF.

This clone was seen just once. This likely comes from a read error, as the CDR3 has no conserved phenylalanine or tryptophan at its end. Because the CDR3's place on the DNA is in doubt, the DNA is left out and the CDR3 is given as listed by TCRdb. The chain combines TRBV2 with TRBJ2-7; the table's D call TRBD2 went unverified against the DNA. Germline CDR1 reads SNHLY; CDR2 reads FYNNEI. Ends included, the CDR3 has 12 residues. CDR3 sequence: CANKSFASEMYI.

This clone was seen only a few times. CDR3 DNA: TGTGCCAGCAGCGTAGACGGGGGGTATTTTAACGAGCAGTACTTC. Protein: CASSVDGGYFNEQYF. J is TRBJ2-7 and V is TRBV9, with 7 bases lining up with TRBD2. CDR1 and CDR2 (germline): SGDLS, YYNGEE. J lost 5 bases, V lost 0 bases, and 8 bases had no gene match. CDR3 length: 15 residues.

V and J are TRBV5-5 and TRBJ1-2, with 12 nucleotides matching TRBD1. The CDR3 has 15 residues. CDR1 is SGHKS and CDR2 is YYEKEE in the germline V gene (reference sequence). V lost 0 bases and J lost 5; bases outside the gene matches: 2. CDR3 in DNA: TGTGCCAGCAGCTTGGGGGACAGGGGGCTTTATGGCTACACCTTC. Its protein product is CASSLGDRGLYGYTF.

This chain joins TRBV5-1 and TRBJ2-4; weak D call: TRBD1 (5 bases). The CDR3 is 17 residues long. Germline CDR1 is SGHRS and CDR2 is YFSETQ. Trimming removed 0 bases from V and 0 bases from J, with 13 bases in between. CDR3 region: CASSLAGRALAKNIQYF. DNA for the CDR3: TGCGCCAGCAGCTTGGCCGGCAGGGCGTTAGCCAAAAACATTCAGTACTTC.